A selection of T cell receptor beta chains follows, all from one sample in a study of T-cell memory formation after mild COVID-19. TCRdb ran MiXCR on the 5' RACE reads and lists one entry per CDR3 protein. This table has fewer than 650,000 distinct CDR3 sequences, 17% appearing once. The sequencing input was PBMCs or a T cell subset sorted from them (not recorded which). The receptors were gathered from an adult woman who had mild COVID-19 (a few samples of this study predate the infection). Cell type and time point are not known. Each CDR3 is given with its conserved first and last residue.

v_gene	j_gene	CDR3aa
TRBV4-3	TRBJ2-1	CASSQGQGAYNEQFF
TRBV24-1	TRBJ1-2	CATGDSDYGYTF
TRBV6-6	TRBJ2-2	CASSYSSGANTGELFF
TRBV27	TRBJ1-6	CASSSKDSPLHF
TRBV5-1	TRBJ2-1	CASSLEGTGSYNEQFF
TRBV20-1	TRBJ1-1	CSARDLGGTEAFF
TRBV18	TRBJ1-2	CASSPGQGEGGYTF
TRBV7-3	TRBJ1-2	CASSLTGGGAGYTF
TRBV20-1	TRBJ1-4	CSARAGAANEKLFF
TRBV20-1	TRBJ2-1	CSAIARALSSYNEQFF
TRBV4-3	TRBJ2-1	CASSQATSGIPNEQFF
TRBV7-9	TRBJ2-2	CASSASLAPGELFF
TRBV3-1	TRBJ2-1	CASSQGDYNEQFF
TRBV7-3	TRBJ2-1	CASSLSGSHNEQFF
TRBV13	TRBJ2-5	CASSLGPRGETQYF
TRBV5-1	TRBJ2-3	CASSFERQGATQYF
TRBV6-1	TRBJ2-5	CASRNLVTGRQETQYF
TRBV6-5	TRBJ2-1	CASTISGTAYNEQFF
TRBV3-1	TRBJ2-5	CASSLQGEETQYF
TRBV3-1	TRBJ2-5	CASSQVSPDQWF
TRBV7-2	TRBJ2-5	CASSLGQRGHRETQYF
TRBV9	TRBJ2-1	CASSVAGQSYNEQFF
TRBV20-1	TRBJ1-2	CSARGRSGYDGYTF
TRBV28	TRBJ2-7	CASSSDRAASGRLSSYEQYF
TRBV24-1	TRBJ2-7	CATSNGPSVEQYF
TRBV29-1	TRBJ2-5	CSVSDGGDIKTQYF
TRBV21-1	TRBJ2-5	CASSKVTGHLRRETQYF
TRBV7-9	TRBJ1-1	CASSSTGGTAEAFF